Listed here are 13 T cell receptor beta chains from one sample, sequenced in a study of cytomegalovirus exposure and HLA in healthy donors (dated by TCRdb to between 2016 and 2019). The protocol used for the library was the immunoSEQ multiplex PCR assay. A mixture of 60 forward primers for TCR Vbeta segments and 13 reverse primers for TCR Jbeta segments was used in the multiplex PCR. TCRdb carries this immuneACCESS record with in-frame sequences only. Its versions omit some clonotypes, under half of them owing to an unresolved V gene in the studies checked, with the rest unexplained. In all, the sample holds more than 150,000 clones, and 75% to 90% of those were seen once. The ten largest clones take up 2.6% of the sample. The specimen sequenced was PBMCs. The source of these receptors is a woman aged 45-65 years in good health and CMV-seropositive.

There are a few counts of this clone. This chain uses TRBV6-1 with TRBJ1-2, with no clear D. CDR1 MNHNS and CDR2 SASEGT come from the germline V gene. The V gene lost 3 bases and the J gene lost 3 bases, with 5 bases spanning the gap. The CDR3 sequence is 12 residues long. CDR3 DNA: TGTGCCAGCAGTGACAGGTACTATGGCTACACCTTC. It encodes CASSDRYYGYTF.

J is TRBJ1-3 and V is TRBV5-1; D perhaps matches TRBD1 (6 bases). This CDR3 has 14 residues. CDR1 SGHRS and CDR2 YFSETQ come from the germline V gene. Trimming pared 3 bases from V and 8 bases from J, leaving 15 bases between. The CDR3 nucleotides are TGCGCCAGCAGCTCGAGGCCAGGGGCGGACACCATATATTTT. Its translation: CASSSRPGADTIYF.

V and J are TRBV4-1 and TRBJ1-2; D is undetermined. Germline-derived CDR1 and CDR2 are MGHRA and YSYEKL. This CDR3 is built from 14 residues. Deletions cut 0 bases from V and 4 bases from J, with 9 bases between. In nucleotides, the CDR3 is TGCGCCAGCAGCCAAGAAGTACAGAGCTATGGCTACACCTTC. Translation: CASSQEVQSYGYTF.

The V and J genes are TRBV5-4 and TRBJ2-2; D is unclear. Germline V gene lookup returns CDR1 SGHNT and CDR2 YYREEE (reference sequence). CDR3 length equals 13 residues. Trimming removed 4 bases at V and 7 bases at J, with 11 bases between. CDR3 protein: CASSRAQDGELFF. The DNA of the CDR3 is TGTGCCAGCAGCCGCGCTCAAGACGGGGAGCTGTTTTTT. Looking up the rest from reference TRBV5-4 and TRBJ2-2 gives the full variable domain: ETGVTQSPTHLIKTRGQQVTLRCSSQSGHNTVSWYQQALGQGPQFIFQYYREEENGRGNFPPRFSGLQFPNYSSELNVNALELDDSALYLCASSRAQDGELFFGEGSRLTVL.

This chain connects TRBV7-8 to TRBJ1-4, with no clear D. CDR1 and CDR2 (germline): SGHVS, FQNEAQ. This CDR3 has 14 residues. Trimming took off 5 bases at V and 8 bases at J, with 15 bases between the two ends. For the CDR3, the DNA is TGTGCCAGCAGCCCCAATGGCCGTTGGGAAAAACTGTTTTTT. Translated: CASSPNGRWEKLFF.

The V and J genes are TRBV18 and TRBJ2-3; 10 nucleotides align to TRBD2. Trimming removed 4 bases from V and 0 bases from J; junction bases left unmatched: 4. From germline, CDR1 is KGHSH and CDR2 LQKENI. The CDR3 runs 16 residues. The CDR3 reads CASSQLAGTSTDTQYF. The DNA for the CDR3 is TGTGCCAGCTCACAACTAGCGGGGACTAGCACAGATACGCAGTATTTT.

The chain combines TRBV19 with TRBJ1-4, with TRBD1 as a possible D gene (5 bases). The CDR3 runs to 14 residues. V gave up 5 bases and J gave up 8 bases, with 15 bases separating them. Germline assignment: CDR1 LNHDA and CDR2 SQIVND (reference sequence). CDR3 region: CASSVQAVGEKLFF. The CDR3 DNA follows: TGTGCCAGTAGTGTACAGGCCGTTGGCGAAAAACTGTTTTTT.

CDR3 loop: CATGQDTGELFF. The CDR3 bases are TGTGCCACGGGACAAGACACCGGGGAGCTGTTTTTT. The chain combines TRBV10-3 with TRBJ2-2; perhaps TRBD1 as D (6 bases). Germline CDR1 is ENHRY and CDR2 is SYGVKD. The CDR3 contains 12 residues. The ends were cut back, 10 bases at V and 3 bases at J, with 9 bases in the middle.

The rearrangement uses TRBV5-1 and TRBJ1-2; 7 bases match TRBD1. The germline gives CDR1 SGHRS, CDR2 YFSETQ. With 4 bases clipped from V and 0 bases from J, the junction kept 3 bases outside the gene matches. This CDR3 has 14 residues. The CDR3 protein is CASSTGQTNYGYTF. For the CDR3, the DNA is TGCGCCAGCAGCACGGGACAGACTAACTATGGCTACACCTTC.

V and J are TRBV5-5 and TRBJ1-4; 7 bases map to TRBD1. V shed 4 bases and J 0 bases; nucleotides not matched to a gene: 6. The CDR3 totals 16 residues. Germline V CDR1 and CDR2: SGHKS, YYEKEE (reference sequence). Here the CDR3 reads CASSRQGQTTNEKLFF. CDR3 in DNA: TGTGCCAGCAGCCGACAGGGCCAAACAACTAATGAAAAACTGTTTTTT.

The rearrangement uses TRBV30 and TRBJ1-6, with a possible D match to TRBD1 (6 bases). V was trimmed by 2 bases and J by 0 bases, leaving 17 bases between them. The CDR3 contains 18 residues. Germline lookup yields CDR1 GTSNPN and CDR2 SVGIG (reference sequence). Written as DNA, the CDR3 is TGTGCCTGGAGTACGGACAGATCAACGAGCTCCTATAATTCACCCCTCCACTTT. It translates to CAWSTDRSTSSYNSPLHF.

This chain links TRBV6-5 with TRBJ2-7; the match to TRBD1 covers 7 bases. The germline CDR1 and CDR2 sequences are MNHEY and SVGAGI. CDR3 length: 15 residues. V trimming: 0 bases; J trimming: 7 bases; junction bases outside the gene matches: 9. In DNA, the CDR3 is TGTGCCAGCAGTTACTCAAGACAGGGAGCACGGGAGCAGTACTTC. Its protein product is CASSYSRQGAREQYF.

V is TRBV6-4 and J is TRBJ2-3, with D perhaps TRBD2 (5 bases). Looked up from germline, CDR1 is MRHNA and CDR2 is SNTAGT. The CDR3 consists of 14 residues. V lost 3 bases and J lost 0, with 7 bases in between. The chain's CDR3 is CASSESGSTDTQYF. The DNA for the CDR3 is TGTGCCAGCAGTGAAAGCGGCAGCACAGATACGCAGTATTTT.